This entry concerns a single TCR beta chain. This sample stems from a study of blood T cell repertoires in COVID-19. Study information: Sites across the United States, Italy and Spain contributed samples from acute and convalescent COVID-19. PBMCs, B-cell-depleted T cells, or T cells provided the cDNA or gDNA that made up the material.

Study processing details: The assay estimated nucleated cells by amplifying reference gene primers. This table comes from immunoSEQ multiplex PCR, and its TCRdb copy is limited to in-frame clones, with some not included. V, J and clone size are taken as reported in that table, and D and trimming were inferred from the DNA itself. The sample lists tens of thousands of clones; around 85% were seen once. CDR1 and CDR2 from the germline V gene are SGHNT and YYREEE (reference sequence). The length of the CDR3 is 17 residues. V was clipped by 0 bases and J by 6 bases; unmatched bases: 13. The chain joins TRBV5-4 to TRBJ2-7; 9 bases line up with TRBD2. The clonotype originates from a man between 65 and 85 years old with acute or convalescent COVID-19. What was sequenced was peripheral blood. The CDR3 bases are TGTGCCAGCAGCTTGGTCGTGAGTAGCGGGAGACAAGGCGAGCAGTACTTC. Translation gives CASSLVVSSGRQGEQYF.